This T cell receptor beta chain was profiled in a study of CXCR3-negative and CXCR3-positive naive CD8 T cells. General study findings and limits: Partly lower CXCR3 expression followed cryopreservation, and most assays relied on fresh PBMCs. Comparison of naive cells showed more hydrophobic TRB CDR3s in CXCR3-positive than in CXCR3-negative naive cells.

Notes on this clonotype: The antigen is undetermined.

Triplicates of 300,000 or so cells were sorted from each CD8+ T cell subset. Naive CD8+ T cells were CD45RO-CCR7+CD27+CD95-. Via 5' RACE with UMI labels, TRB cDNA libraries were prepared. TCRdb reanalyzed the 5' RACE reads and collapses them to one entry per CDR3 protein, without DNA. Recorded for this sample: tens of thousands of distinct CDR3 sequences. This CDR3 contains 16 residues. Germline assignment: CDR1 LGHNA and CDR2 YSLEER. This chain connects TRBV4-3 to TRBJ1-2. The source of this sequence is a human donor in good health. Some clones in this sample may be carry-over from other donors' samples. Sequenced sample: naive CXCR3- CD8+ T cells from blood. Subset of the sample: CD45RO-CCR7+CD27+CD95- naive CD8+ T cells lacking CXCR3 (TNR3-). CDR3 loop: CASSQGREFKPYGYTF.